The sequence of this T cell receptor beta chain was determined in a study of human T cells and chemical hapten exposure (dated by TCRdb to the early 2020s). A note on the overall study: Libraries were pooled for sequencing, and per-sample TCR yields varied mainly because of small differences in library volumes within the pool. Peripheral blood TCR repertoire changes were tracked in vivo in alopecia patients during primary and secondary sensitization to the hapten diphenylcyclopropenone (DPC). Each blood RNA sample was used to sequence both TCR alpha and TCR beta chains.

General findings and caveats noted by the study authors: DPC sensitization did not change the number of TCRs with a frequency above 1 in 1000, and there was no evidence of changes in global repertoire structure. After repeated subsampling, the strength of the expansion versus patch-test correlation and the threshold at which it became significant changed.

Libraries were prepared through RACE. The data were produced on a NextSeq 500. During library preparation, unique molecular identifiers were attached to individual cDNA molecules so that TCRs could be counted in a quantitative, reproducible way. Regarding the original processing steps: Samples had a median of about 90,000 TCRs, with a range from roughly 20,000 to 700,000. The Decombinator software suite was used to annotate V, J and CDR3 in the TCR reads. Every sample was subsampled to the same number of TCRs (28,000) for the PS versus PT1 abundance plots. TCRs were defined as expanded if absent before sensitization and observed at least eight times at the 2-week time point. TCRdb cleaned the public reads at Q25 with fastp, built clones with MiXCR and kept in-frame beta chains. Every entry covers one CDR3 protein and lists the most common genes and DNA from its rows. TCRdb, not the authors, supplied the V and J calls. A total of 85,000 to 95,000 distinct CDR3 sequences appear in this sample, around 9% of them only once. The top ten hold approximately 2.9% of the sample.

This clonotype has just a few counts. Its antigen remains unidentified. The record has no base qualities; no much larger clone is one base away. The time point label of this sample denotes: healthy volunteer bleed at 2 weeks. Total RNA was extracted from unfractionated whole blood collected in Tempus Blood RNA tubes. Roughly five healthy volunteers acted as controls for TCR sequencing and had blood drawn at day 0, 2 weeks and 6 weeks. This sequence was found in a female donor in good health. Some clones in this sample may be carry-over from other donors' samples. Material: whole blood.

The nucleotide sequence is TGTGCCAGCAGCTTCGCATCCTACGAGCAGTACTTC. It specifies CASSFASYEQYF. The rearranged segments are TRBV11-1 and TRBJ2-7; too little of a D gene remains to name it. CDR1 and CDR2, per the germline V gene (reference sequence), are SGHAT and FQDESV. V is cut by 3 bases and J by 1 base, and the space between the germline ends is 4 bases. The CDR3 holds 12 amino acids from the cysteine to the phenylalanine. The sequence is cut down to CDR3 DNA, 36 bases in frame from base 1.